The present T cell receptor beta chain was sequenced within a study of CD4+ T cells in melanoma (dated by TCRdb to the early 2020s). With respect to the entire study: Neoantigen-specific CD4+ T cells in human melanoma were what the study investigated. Summary of the overall study and its limitations: Neoantigen-specific CD4+ T cells in melanoma were reported to show diverse differentiation states. Neoantigen-specific CD4+ T cells were reported to be correlated with the function of CD8+ T cells, macrophages and B cells.

From a lookup of the germline V gene, CDR1 and CDR2 are SNHLY and FYNNEI. There are 15 amino acids in the CDR3, from cysteine to phenylalanine inclusive. The kept DNA is CDR3 alone, 45 bases in frame from the first base. Trimming accounts for 4 bases at V and 0 bases at J, while the number of junction bases matched to no gene is 5. The method behind the library was the immunoSEQ multiplex PCR assay. Not all clones reach the TCRdb copy of this immuneACCESS table, which keeps in-frame sequences only. Checked studies attribute under half of the gap to unresolved V genes and leave the rest unexplained. In all, the sample holds 9,500 to 11,000 clones, and 50% to 70% of those were seen once. The leading ten clones occupy around 22% of the sample. The donors were melanoma patients. Worth noting for this clone: What antigen it recognizes has not been identified. Per-base quality was not reported, and no clone a single base away is much larger than it.

Specimen: cells from a culture (not recorded whether cultured in vitro). This TCR came from a human donor with melanoma. Recombination connected TRBV2 to TRBJ1-1; the junction holds 7 bases that match TRBD1. The DNA reads as follows: TGTGCCAGCAGTGGGGGGACAGCCATGAACACTGAAGCTTTCTTT. It codes for CASSGGTAMNTEAFF.